This T cell receptor (beta chain) appears in the sequencing data of a study of shared clonotypes between healthy human individuals. This table comes from immunoSEQ multiplex PCR, and its TCRdb copy is limited to in-frame clones, with some not included. The sample shows about 2.1 million clones, just under 95% of them seen only once. J was trimmed by 6 bases and V by 3 bases; bases with no gene match: 8. In germline, CDR1 is MGHDK, CDR2 SYGVNS. This CDR3 spans 15 amino acids. Naive CD8 cells, CD45RO-negative and positively selected for CCR7, excluded terminally differentiated effector memory CD45RA+ cells.

This clonotype was obtained from a man aged 18 to 30 in good health. Some clones in this sample may be carry-over from other donors' samples. This chain links TRBV25-1 with TRBJ1-2, with 9 bases fitting TRBD1. Specimen: naive CD8+ T cells from PBMCs. As DNA, the CDR3 is TGTGCCAGCAGTGACCCGGGACAGGGCGTGGATGGCTACACCTTC. This sequence encodes CASSDPGQGVDGYTF.